This T cell receptor (beta chain) was identified during a study of STAT5B mutations in CD4+ large granular lymphocyte leukemia. Study-level points and caveats: TRBV06-family usage was enriched in top patient clones (8/27) versus controls (2/35). The CD4+ versus CD8+ T-LGLL clonality difference may reflect limited sample size.

Turning to this clone: Its matching antigen is unknown.

CDR3 size: 11 residues. The V and J ends lost 9 bases and 5 bases respectively, with 10 bases between them. Germline CDR1 is SEHNR and CDR2 is FQNEAQ (reference sequence). This was a survey-level run. Generated by immunoSEQ multiplex PCR, the TCRdb table keeps only in-frame clones and is missing some. The repertoire holds 30,000 to 40,000 clones, with 69% as singletons. Buffy coats from healthy blood donors served as controls. This clonotype originated in a human donor in good health. The V gene is TRBV7-9, the J gene TRBJ1-1, with D maybe TRBD1 (5 bases). The source material was CD4+ T cells from blood buffy coats. The CDR3 region is CASRGLTEAFF. CDR3 DNA: TGTGCCAGTCGGGGCCTTACTGAAGCTTTCTTT.